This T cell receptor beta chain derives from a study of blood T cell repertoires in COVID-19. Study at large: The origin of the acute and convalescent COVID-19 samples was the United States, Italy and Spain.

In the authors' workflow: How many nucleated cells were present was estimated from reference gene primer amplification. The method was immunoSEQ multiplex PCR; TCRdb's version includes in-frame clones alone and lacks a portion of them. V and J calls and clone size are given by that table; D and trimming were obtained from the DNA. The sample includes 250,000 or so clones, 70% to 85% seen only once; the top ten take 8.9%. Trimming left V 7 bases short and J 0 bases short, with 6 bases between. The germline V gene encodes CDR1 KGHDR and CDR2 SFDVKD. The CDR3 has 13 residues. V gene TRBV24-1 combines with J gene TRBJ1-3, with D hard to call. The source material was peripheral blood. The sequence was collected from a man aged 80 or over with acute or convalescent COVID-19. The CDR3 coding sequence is TGTGCCACCAGACAGAACTCTGGAAACACCATATATTTT. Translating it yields CATRQNSGNTIYF.